This T cell receptor (beta chain) was captured in a study of tumor and adjacent non-tumor tissue in lung cancer (dated by TCRdb to 2016 to 2019). About the investigation overall: By cancer type, the cohort comprised 12 to 13 adenocarcinoma patients, a couple of squamous cell carcinoma patients and 1 small cell lung cancer patient. The roughly 15 patients were aged roughly 30 to 85 years, included around ten men and 5 women, and had TNM stage I to III disease. Bulk TCRbeta repertoires were compared between lung tumor tissue and matched distant non-tumor lung tissue obtained from more than 12 lung cancer patients. TCRbeta CDR3 sequencing was performed on a few dozen paired specimens, with one tumor sample and one normal lung sample collected per patient. In total, sequencing yielded 100 million to 150 million productive TCRbeta reads, which works out to an average of about 4 million reads per sample.

Libraries were prepared through multiplex PCR. The sample was run on an Illumina HiSeq 2500. Following protocols modified from ARM-PCR, the researchers constructed TCRbeta libraries through three rounds of nested PCR with primers (Table S4). Before sequencing, PCR products in the 200-500 bp range were cut out of the gel and cleaned up using the QIAquick gel extraction kit. The authors' pipeline ran thus. Trimmomatic was used to clean the reads, FLASH was used to merge the reads into complete CDR3 sequences, and MiTCR was used to assign the reads to V(D)J germline segments. VDJtools was used to compute clonal diversity as the inverse Simpson's index. In-frame sequences lacking a premature stop codon were counted as productive reads. TCRdb reanalyzed the raw reads on its own, using fastp at Q25 for trimming and MiXCR for clone calling, and kept in-frame beta chains. Merged by CDR3 protein, the rows form single entries marked with the most common genes and DNA. These V and J calls originate from TCRdb's pipeline instead of the authors' own analysis. The sample table shows around 79,000 distinct CDR3 sequences, and over 55% are seen once. The top ten clones comprise roughly 9% of the sample.

About this clonotype: Its binding antigen is unknown. No much larger clone exists at a distance of one base, and base qualities are not known.

Results the study describes overall, beyond this receptor: The methods do not name the sequencing platform or mention unique molecular identifiers. Because peripheral blood was not sequenced, the blood TCRbeta repertoires of the lung cancer patients in the study went unexamined. Significantly higher TCR diversity (inverse Simpson) was observed in tumor tissue than in normal lung tissue (approximately 440 vs 150, P = 0.0075, Mann-Whitney U test). Only about 14 patients were in the cohort, and the authors stated that larger samples and more detailed clinical data are needed. TCR diversity was significantly higher in younger patients, and higher tumor TCR diversity was associated with shorter overall and disease-free survival. The top 100 clones made up a significantly larger cumulative share of the repertoire in normal lung than in tumor tissue.

RNA was isolated from bulk unsorted tissue, and RNA quality was assessed with a NanoDrop ND-1000 and an Agilent 2100. Newly diagnosed lung cancer patients without prior chemotherapy who had been admitted for thoracic surgery in China between August and November 2014 were enrolled as donors. The study excluded patients who had received radiotherapy or chemotherapy before or who had another cancer at the same time. Pieces of surgical tissue measuring 1-2 cm3 were kept in RNAlater solution and held at -80 degrees C until needed. The germline V gene specifies MDHEN as CDR1 and SYDVKM as CDR2. The CDR3 holds 14 amino acids from the cysteine to the phenylalanine. The only DNA kept is the CDR3, 42 bases in frame from the first base.

The rearranged chain carries TRBV28 and TRBJ2-7; TRBD1 lines up with 7 middle nucleotides. The J call may be mistaken, given a closer DNA end match to TRBJ2-3. Sequencing was performed on lung tumor tissue. This sequence was found in a woman aged 40 to 55 with non-small cell lung cancer. The nucleotide sequence reads as follows: TGTGCCAGCAGTTCGGTGAGGGGGCGCTACGAGCAGTATTTT. Its product reads: CASSSVRGRYEQYF.